Each of the 9 T cell receptor beta chains below was sequenced from the same sample in a study of cytomegalovirus exposure and HLA in healthy donors. PCR primers comprised 60 Vbeta and 13 Jbeta primers. Produced via immunoSEQ multiplex PCR; TCRdb's table is partial and in-frame only. The sample lists roughly 120,000 clones, roughly 82% seen once, with just under 3% in the top ten. Sequencing input: PBMCs. The receptors derive from a woman in her thirties or forties in good health and CMV-seropositive.

The J gene is TRBJ2-7, the V gene TRBV4-3; 11 bases map to TRBD1. The J segment lost 7 bases and the V segment lost 4 bases, leaving 6 bases of the junction unmatched. The CDR3 sequence is 14 residues long. Germline V gene sequence: CDR1 LGHNA, CDR2 YSLEER. CDR3 bases: TGCGCCAGCAGCCTTGGACAGGGGGCGGAGGAGCAGTACTTC. As protein: CASSLGQGAEEQYF.

The chain combines TRBV6-6 with TRBJ1-2, with TRBD1 identical over 7 bases. This CDR3 comprises 13 residues. The trim removed 4 bases at V and 13 bases at J, leaving 12 bases unmatched. Germline assignment: CDR1 MNHNY and CDR2 SVGAGI (reference sequence). CDR3 in DNA: TGTGCCAGCAGTTTTCCCGGGACAGTGCCCTCCACCTTC. This translates into CASSFPGTVPSTF.

The chain carries TRBV5-1 and TRBJ2-7, with 7 bases lining up with TRBD1. The germline CDR1 and CDR2 sequences are SGHRS and YFSETQ. The CDR3 contains 16 residues. The ends lost 0 bases at V and 0 bases at J; junction bases unmatched: 6. The CDR3 here is CASSLGTGASSYEQYF. For the CDR3, the DNA is TGCGCCAGCAGCTTGGGTACAGGGGCCAGCTCCTACGAGCAGTACTTC.

The chain links TRBV7-9 to TRBJ1-1; no firm D call. The CDR3 length is 13 residues. Trimming took off 7 bases at V and 7 bases at J, with 16 bases between the two ends. Per germline, CDR1 SEHNR and CDR2 FQNEAQ (reference sequence). CDR3 amino acids: CASTVIELSEAFF. As DNA, the CDR3 is TGTGCCAGCACCGTTATCGAACTGAGTGAAGCTTTCTTT.

The chain combines TRBV19 with TRBJ1-5, with a weak D call TRBD1 (5 bases). With 7 bases removed from V and 2 bases from J, the gap between germline ends came to 12 bases. Germline V lookup: CDR1 LNHDA, CDR2 SQIVND (reference sequence). The CDR3 is made up of 14 amino acids. For the CDR3, the DNA is TGTGCCAGTATACCAGGGCCGGGCAATCAGCCCCAGCATTTT. Its translation is CASIPGPGNQPQHF.

The chain joins TRBV7-8 to TRBJ1-1, with 8 bases fitting TRBD1. V shed 5 bases and J 4 bases; nucleotides not matched to a gene: 3. Germline lookup yields CDR1 SGHVS and CDR2 FQNEAQ. The CDR3 has 13 residues. The DNA for the CDR3 is TGTGCCAGCAGCATAACAGGGGGCACTGAAGCTTTCTTT. Encoded protein: CASSITGGTEAFF.

The chain has TRBV7-8 and TRBJ2-7, with TRBD1 identical over 10 bases. The CDR3 contains 14 residues. V shed 8 bases, J shed 5 bases, and the junction held 9 bases outside the gene matches. Germline-derived CDR1 and CDR2 are SGHVS and FQNEAQ. The CDR3 loop is CASGRQGAGHEQYF. The CDR3 DNA follows: TGTGCCAGCGGGCGACAGGGGGCCGGCCACGAGCAGTACTTC.

This chain uses TRBV6-6 with TRBJ1-2; tentative D call: TRBD1 (6 bases). This CDR3 contains 13 residues. The germline gives CDR1 MNHNY, CDR2 SVGAGI (reference sequence). Trimming shortened V by 4 bases and J by 7 bases, and 13 bases separated the two germline ends. The CDR3 region has the DNA TGTGCCAGCAGTTCCATCGGGGGGCTTGGCTACACCTTC. Translation gives CASSSIGGLGYTF.

The chain is built from TRBV15 and TRBJ2-7, with 10 bases lining up with TRBD2. V lost 3 bases to trimming and J lost 2 bases; unmatched junction nucleotides: 1. The germline CDR1 and CDR2 sequences are LNHNV and YYDKDF (reference sequence). CDR3 length: 14 residues. The chain's CDR3 is CATSRGLATYEQYF. CDR3 nucleotide sequence: TGTGCCACCAGCAGGGGACTAGCGACCTACGAGCAGTACTTC.